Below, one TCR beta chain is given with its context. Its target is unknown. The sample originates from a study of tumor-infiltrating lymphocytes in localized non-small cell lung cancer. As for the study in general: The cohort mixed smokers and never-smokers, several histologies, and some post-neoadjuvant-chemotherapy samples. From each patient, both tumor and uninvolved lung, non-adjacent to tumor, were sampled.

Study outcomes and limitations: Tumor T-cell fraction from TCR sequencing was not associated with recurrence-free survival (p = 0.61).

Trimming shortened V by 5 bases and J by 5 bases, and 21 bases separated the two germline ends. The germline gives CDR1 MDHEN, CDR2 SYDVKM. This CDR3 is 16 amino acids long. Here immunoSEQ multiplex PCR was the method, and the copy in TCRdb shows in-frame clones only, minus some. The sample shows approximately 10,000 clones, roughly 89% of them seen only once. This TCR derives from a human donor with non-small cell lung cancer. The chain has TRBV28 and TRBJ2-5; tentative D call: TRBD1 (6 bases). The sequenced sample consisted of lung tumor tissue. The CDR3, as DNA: TGTGCCAGCAGTCCACAGGGAAGGGCGGTGTGGGAGACCCAGTACTTC. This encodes CASSPQGRAVWETQYF.